This T cell receptor (beta chain) was observed in a study of shared clonotypes between healthy human individuals. The V and J ends lost 1 base and 4 bases, in that order; junction bases with no gene match: 7. The CDR3 is 15 amino acids. Germline lookup yields CDR1 SGHNT and CDR2 YYREEE (reference sequence). An even split of each subset's genomic DNA across several immunoSEQ plates was performed. Some clones are missing from TCRdb's copy, which holds only in-frame ones; the method was immunoSEQ multiplex PCR. The sample has around 510,000 clones, just over 75% seen once; the top ten hold approximately 12%.

This chain joins TRBV5-4 and TRBJ1-2, with 7 bases fitting TRBD1. Material: PBMCs. This TCR was recovered from a middle-aged woman in good health. Some clones in this sample may be carry-over from other donors' samples. The CDR3 region is CASSLYAGGTYGYTF. In DNA form, the CDR3 reads TGTGCCAGCAGCTTGTATGCAGGGGGTACCTATGGCTACACCTTC.